These 23 T cell receptor beta chains came from one sample sequenced in a study of shared clonotypes between healthy human individuals. Produced via immunoSEQ multiplex PCR; TCRdb's table is partial and in-frame only. Altogether about 1 million clones are present, approximately 80% being singletons, with the ten largest covering 0.5% to 0.6%. Specimen: memory CD4+ T cells from PBMCs. The subset was: CD45RA-negative fraction. The source of these receptors is a man aged 18-30 years in good health. Some clones in this sample may be carry-over from other donors' samples.

The V gene is TRBV11-3, the J gene TRBJ2-1; D gene unclear. Germline V gene data show CDR1 as SGHNT and CDR2 as YENEEA. The CDR3 covers 15 residues. V lost 5 bases to trimming and J lost 0 bases, with 11 bases between them. The CDR3 DNA sequence: TGTGCCAGCAGCCCCAACCAAGGCTCCTACAATGAGCAGTTCTTC. Protein: CASSPNQGSYNEQFF.

The chain combines TRBV11-2 with TRBJ2-3, with 7 bases lining up with TRBD2. J lost 8 bases, V lost 2 bases, and 13 bases had no gene match. From germline, CDR1 is SGHAT and CDR2 FQNNGV. CDR3 length equals 16 residues. The CDR3 nucleotides read TGTGCCAGCAGCTTAACGGCGGGAGTCGACGCCGGTACGCAGTATTTT. It specifies CASSLTAGVDAGTQYF.

This chain connects TRBV19 to TRBJ1-1, with TRBD1 identical over 9 bases. From germline, CDR1 is LNHDA and CDR2 SQIVND (reference sequence). This CDR3 has 17 amino acids. After removal of 1 base from V and 1 base from J, the junction contained 7 bases not matched to a gene. Written as DNA, the CDR3 is TGTGCCAGTAGTATAGCAGGGACAGGGTTGGGGAACACTGAAGCTTTCTTT. It specifies CASSIAGTGLGNTEAFF.

This clone was counted once. The gene calls are TRBV2 and TRBJ1-5; unclear D gene. Trimming left V 2 bases short and J 5 bases short, with 13 bases between. The V gene's germline CDR1 is SNHLY and CDR2 FYNNEI. There are 15 residues in the CDR3. The CDR3 nucleotides are TGTGCCAGCAGTGAAAAGCCTGCGGGCTATCAGCCCCAGCATTTT. Translating it yields CASSEKPAGYQPQHF.

This clone was counted between two and nine times. The chain combines TRBV9 with TRBJ1-3; 11 bases line up with TRBD1. The CDR3 extends over 14 amino acids. The germline V gene has CDR1 SGDLS and CDR2 YYNGEE. Trimming at V came to 4 bases and at J to 8 bases, leaving 5 bases not matched to a gene. CDR3 coding DNA: TGTGCCAGCAGCCCCGGGACAGGGGGACACACCATATATTTT. Its protein product is CASSPGTGGHTIYF.

The V call is TRBV7-9, the J call TRBJ1-3; D unresolved. Per the germline V gene, CDR1 is SEHNR and CDR2 is FQNEAQ (reference sequence). V was trimmed by 1 base and J by 4 bases, leaving 8 bases between them. This CDR3 has 14 amino acids. The CDR3, as DNA: TGTGCCAGCAGCTTAGAACCATCCGGAAACACCATATATTTT. It translates to CASSLEPSGNTIYF. The variable domain in full, with the rest retrieved from reference TRBV7-9 and TRBJ1-3, is DTGVSQNPRHKITKRGQNVTFRCDPISEHNRLYWYRQTLGQGPEFLTYFQNEAQLEKSRLLSDRFSAERPKGSFSTLEIQRTEQGDSAMYLCASSLEPSGNTIYFGEGSWLTVV.

This chain links TRBV27 with TRBJ2-7; D may be TRBD2 (6 bases). The V end lost 6 bases, the J end lost 4 bases, and 16 bases lay between the germline ends. This CDR3 spans 14 amino acids. The germline V gene has CDR1 MNHEY and CDR2 SMNVEV (reference sequence). This chain's CDR3 is CASSTGTYRYEQYF. CDR3 coding DNA: TGTGCCAGCAGCACCGGGACTTACAGATACGAGCAGTACTTC.

This clone was recorded a few times. V and J are TRBV7-2 and TRBJ2-5; 9 bases map to TRBD1. The CDR3 has 14 amino acids. Germline CDR1 and CDR2: SGHTA and FQGNSA. J gave up 5 bases and V 5 bases, and 6 bases lay outside the gene matches. Written as DNA, the CDR3 is TGTGCCAGCAGCCAACAGGGGGCGCGGGAGACCCAGTACTTC. It codes for CASSQQGARETQYF.

J is TRBJ2-2 and V is TRBV29-1, with D possibly being TRBD1 (6 bases). Trimming shortened V by 4 bases and J by 6 bases, and 18 bases separated the two germline ends. CDR3 length equals 15 residues. Looked up from germline, CDR1 is SQVTM and CDR2 is ANQGSEA. CDR3 sequence (DNA): TGCAGCGTTGGGGGGCGCGGATCGAGTGCCGGGGAGCTGTTTTTT. Its translation: CSVGGRGSSAGELFF.

About this clone itself: This may arise from a read error, as a much more abundant clone is one base away. This sample includes further DNA sequences coding for the same CDR3. The chain joins TRBV11-3 to TRBJ2-3; the match to TRBD2 covers 7 bases. After removal of 5 bases from V and 0 bases from J, the junction contained 2 bases not matched to a gene. The CDR3 is made up of 14 amino acids. Germline V CDR1 and CDR2: SGHNT, YENEEA. The DNA for the CDR3 is TGTGCCAGCAGCCGTAGCGGGAGCACAGATACGCAGTATTTT. The encoded protein is CASSRSGSTDTQYF.

This clone was counted a few times. V usage is TRBV7-2 and J usage is TRBJ2-1; D is undetermined. V was trimmed by 1 base and J by 3 bases, leaving 10 bases between them. Germline V gene lookup returns CDR1 SGHTA and CDR2 FQGNSA. CDR3 size: 15 residues. The CDR3 loop is CASSLERQLYNEQFF. CDR3 coding DNA: TGTGCCAGCAGCTTAGAGAGGCAACTCTACAATGAGCAGTTCTTC.

The gene calls are TRBV5-1 and TRBJ2-5; D may be TRBD1 or TRBD2 (5 bases each). The CDR3 runs to 15 residues. Germline V gives CDR1 SGHRS, CDR2 YFSETQ. Trimming took off 7 bases at V and 5 bases at J, with 21 bases between the two ends. The chain's CDR3 is CASCHGTLEGETQYF. CDR3 coding DNA: TGCGCCAGCTGTCACGGGACCTTAGAAGGGGAGACCCAGTACTTC.

The rearrangement links TRBV19 to TRBJ1-5; TRBD1 might be the D (5 bases). The CDR3 extends over 15 amino acids. Germline V CDR1 and CDR2: LNHDA, SQIVND (reference sequence). V was pared by 6 bases and J by 0 bases, with 12 bases between. CDR3 region: CASRRQTPSNQPQHF. Written as DNA, the CDR3 is TGTGCCAGTAGGAGACAGACACCTAGCAATCAGCCCCAGCATTTT.

The V call is TRBV5-1, the J call TRBJ2-1; 10 bases agree with TRBD2. J gave up 12 bases and V 4 bases, and 13 bases lay outside the gene matches. Germline values: CDR1 SGHRS, CDR2 YFSETQ. This CDR3 is 15 amino acids long. The CDR3 loop is CASSLGLAESRGQFF. As DNA, the CDR3 is TGCGCCAGCAGCCTCGGACTAGCGGAGTCTCGGGGGCAGTTCTTC.

This chain connects TRBV28 to TRBJ1-5; no clear D gene. CDR1 and CDR2 (germline): MDHEN, SYDVKM. Trimming cost V 3 bases and J 7 bases, with 13 bases left between them. This CDR3 has 14 amino acids. Here the CDR3 reads CASSLGSRNQPQHF. The DNA for the CDR3 is TGTGCCAGCAGTTTGGGTTCGCGGAACCAGCCCCAGCATTTT.

This clone was recorded once. J is TRBJ1-1 and V is TRBV6-6, with 7 bases fitting TRBD1. CDR3 length: 13 amino acids. The V gene end was trimmed by 7 bases and the J gene end by 11 bases; junction bases not matched to a gene: 13. Germline loops: CDR1 MNHNY, CDR2 SVGAGI (reference sequence). CDR3 amino acids: CASNLIQGINAFF. In DNA form, the CDR3 reads TGTGCCAGCAACCTGATACAGGGGATTAATGCTTTCTTT.

This chain links TRBV15 with TRBJ2-7; the D is unclear. The CDR3 runs to 13 residues. Germline V gives CDR1 LNHNV, CDR2 YYDKDF (reference sequence). Trimming took off 1 base at V and 2 bases at J, with 6 bases between the two ends. CDR3 loop: CATSRGYTYEQYF. The CDR3 DNA sequence: TGTGCCACCAGCAGAGGCTATACCTACGAGCAGTACTTC.

V is TRBV6-5 and J is TRBJ2-7; 7 bases map to TRBD1. This CDR3 contains 15 residues. J lost 5 bases, V lost 2 bases, and 9 bases had no gene match. Germline-derived CDR1 and CDR2 are MNHEY and SVGAGI. The DNA for the CDR3 is TGTGCCAGCAGTTACACCCACAGGGGAAGCAACGAGCAGTACTTC. Translating gives CASSYTHRGSNEQYF.

The chain has TRBV5-1 and TRBJ2-5, with 10 bases matching TRBD2. The better agreement between TRBJ2-7 and the DNA end casts doubt on the J call. In germline, CDR1 is SGHRS, CDR2 YFSETQ. This CDR3 comprises 19 residues. The CDR3 DNA reads TGCGCCAGCAGCTTGGCCCGTTCTAGCGGGAGAACTCTGGGGGACGAGCAGTACTTC. Its translation: CASSLARSSGRTLGDEQYF.

The genes are TRBV5-3 and TRBJ2-5; 10 nucleotides line up with TRBD1. TRBV5-3 is noted as an ORF with a role that remains uncertain. The V segment lost 0 bases and the J segment 5 bases; nucleotides outside the gene matches: 7. CDR3 length: 16 amino acids. The CDR3 region has the DNA TGTGCCAGAAGCTTGGCTTGGACAGGGGGAGACGAGACCCAGTACTTC. Residues: CARSLAWTGGDETQYF.

The V call is TRBV4-2, the J call TRBJ1-2; D not resolved. The CDR3 contains 15 residues. Trimming shortened V by 4 bases and J by 8 bases, and 20 bases separated the two germline ends. The germline V gene encodes CDR1 LGHNA and CDR2 YNFKEQ. CDR3 coding DNA: TGTGCCAGCAGCCCAAAGATCGTCCAAACCACAGGCTACACCTTC. This gives the protein CASSPKIVQTTGYTF.

The chain employs TRBV10-1 and TRBJ1-5; no definite D call. Germline loops: CDR1 WNHNN, CDR2 SYGVQD (reference sequence). Trimming pared 8 bases from V and 5 bases from J, leaving 16 bases between. The length of the CDR3 is 14 residues. In DNA form, the CDR3 reads TGCGCCAGCCCCGCTAGGTCGTCTGATCAGCCCCAGCATTTT. Amino acids: CASPARSSDQPQHF.

This chain connects TRBV11-2 to TRBJ2-7; D perhaps matches TRBD2 (5 bases). The CDR3 sequence is 16 residues long. The germline CDR1 and CDR2 sequences are SGHAT and FQNNGV. V was clipped by 6 bases and J by 1 base, with 19 bases between them. The CDR3, as DNA: TGTGCCAGCAGGGGCTTAAGCGGAAAACATTCCTACGAGCAGTACTTC. Translated: CASRGLSGKHSYEQYF.